These T cell receptor beta chains were read from a single sample in a study of blood T cell repertoires in COVID-19. Using immunoSEQ multiplex PCR, the repertoire was profiled, and TCRdb retains in-frame clones only, with some absent. This sample has approximately 77,000 clones, with 75% to 85% found just once. Sequences were obtained from peripheral blood. These receptors came from a woman in her 70s with acute or convalescent COVID-19. Each CDR3 is given with its conserved first and last residue. Each record gives: J gene, V gene, clone size, D gene, CDR3 protein, CDR3 DNA. A D gene is named only where the DNA matches it firmly. Size tells how often a clone was seen (once, few, many) or the class of an expanded clone, and some rows leave it out.

TRBJ1-5 | TRBV6-1 | - | TRBD1 | CASSEGQATNNQPQHF | TGTGCCAGCAGTGAGGGACAGGCGACCAATAATCAGCCCCAGCATTTT
TRBJ1-3 | TRBV27 | - | - | CASSRFSGNTIYF | TGTGCCAGCAGCCGTTTCTCTGGAAACACCATATATTTT
TRBJ1-2 | TRBV6-6 | - | TRBD1 | CASSPGQAFDYGYTF | TGTGCCAGCAGCCCGGGACAGGCCTTTGACTATGGCTACACCTTC
TRBJ2-7 | TRBV6-6 | - | - | CASSYSAGAAYEQYF | TGTGCCAGCAGTTACTCGGCAGGCGCAGCCTACGAGCAGTACTTC
TRBJ1-2 | TRBV5-4 | few | - | CASSPGPSGGYTF | TGTGCCAGCAGCCCTGGCCCCTCGGGTGGCTACACCTTC
TRBJ1-4 | TRBV7-8 | - | - | CASSSEDSYRVQGEKLFF | TGTGCCAGCAGCTCCGAAGACTCGTACAGGGTTCAAGGGGAAAAACTGTTTTTT
TRBJ1-1 | TRBV19 | few | - | CASSIDYDRSNPTEAFF | TGTGCCAGTAGTATAGATTACGACAGATCCAACCCTACTGAAGCTTTCTTT
TRBJ2-7 | TRBV6-5 | - | TRBD2 | CASSRAGGPRKEQYF | TGTGCCAGCAGTAGGGCGGGGGGGCCGAGAAAAGAGCAGTACTTC
TRBJ2-3 | TRBV2 | once | TRBD2 | CASTGGPVWTDTQYF | TGTGCCAGCACGGGGGGGCCTGTTTGGACAGATACGCAGTATTTT
TRBJ2-7 | TRBV4-2 | - | TRBD2 | CASSQAGPASGGPYEQYF | TGTGCCAGCAGCCAAGCTGGGCCCGCTAGCGGGGGGCCCTACGAGCAGTACTTC
TRBJ2-7 | TRBV6-2/TRBV6-3 | once | TRBD1 | CASSDPRTGADEQYF | TGTGCCAGCAGTGACCCTAGGACAGGGGCAGACGAGCAGTACTTC
TRBJ1-3 | TRBV7-9 | - | TRBD1 | CASSTKQGAAGNTIYF | TGTGCCAGCAGCACGAAACAGGGGGCGGCCGGAAACACCATATATTTT
TRBJ1-1 | TRBV19 | few | TRBD1 | CASSIPFPGQGPNTEAFF | TGTGCCAGTAGTATTCCCTTCCCGGGACAGGGTCCGAACACTGAAGCTTTCTTT
TRBJ1-4 | TRBV6-5 | - | - | CASRGFATNEKLFF | TGTGCCAGTAGAGGTTTTGCAACTAATGAAAAACTGTTTTTT
TRBJ2-2 | TRBV6-5 | - | - | CASRLTGANTGELFF | TGTGCCAGCAGGCTGACAGGCGCGAACACCGGGGAGCTGTTTTTT
TRBJ2-7 | TRBV13 | - | - | CASSLWADSQYF | TGTGCCAGCAGCTTATGGGCGGACAGTCAGTACTTC
TRBJ1-2 | TRBV4-3 | - | - | CASSPGTTANYGYTF | TGCGCCAGCAGCCCCGGGACAACCGCTAACTATGGCTACACCTTC
TRBJ1-4 | TRBV15 | - | TRBD1 | CATGDRGRIEKLFF | TGTGCCACCGGCGACAGGGGGCGGATTGAAAAACTGTTTTTT
TRBJ2-7 | TRBV5-1 | - | - | CASSLAVGATPYEQYF | TGCGCCAGCAGCTTGGCCGTGGGGGCCACCCCCTACGAGCAGTACTTC
TRBJ1-1 | TRBV7-9 | - | - | CASRPGSPEAFF | TGTGCCAGCAGGCCCGGGAGCCCTGAAGCTTTCTTT
TRBJ2-2 | TRBV4-3 | - | - | CASSQDSFMRNTGELFF | TGCGCCAGCAGCCAAGATTCTTTTATGCGGAACACCGGGGAGCTGTTTTTT
TRBJ1-6 | TRBV4-2 | - | TRBD1 | CASSQDRTAYNSPLHF | TGTGCCAGCAGCCAGGACAGGACAGCCTATAATTCACCCCTCCACTTT
TRBJ2-1 | TRBV7-3 | - | - | CASSLTGGRRSYNEQFF | TGTGCCAGCAGCTTAACTGGAGGACGCCGCTCCTACAATGAGCAGTTCTTC
TRBJ2-1 | TRBV7-9 | - | TRBD2 | CASSLRAGGPFDEQFF | TGTGCCAGCAGCCTGAGGGCGGGGGGGCCATTCGATGAGCAGTTCTTC
TRBJ2-7 | TRBV2 | - | - | CASIPIGYEQYF | TGTGCCAGCATACCAATCGGCTACGAGCAGTACTTC
TRBJ1-2 | TRBV5-5 | - | TRBD1 | CASSLRDRTNYGYTF | TGTGCCAGCAGCTTGAGGGACAGAACTAACTATGGCTACACCTTC
TRBJ2-2 | TRBV9 | once | TRBD2 | CASSVGLAGGPGTGELFF | TGTGCCAGCAGCGTGGGACTAGCGGGGGGGCCGGGCACCGGGGAGCTGTTTTTT
TRBJ1-2 | TRBV7-9 | once | - | CASSLYGQTTLGYTF | TGTGCCAGCAGCTTATATGGGCAGACAACTCTAGGCTACACCTTC
TRBJ2-5 | TRBV5-4 | - | TRBD2 | CASSLGPLAGVRETQYF | TGTGCCAGCAGCTTGGGCCCTCTGGCGGGGGTTCGGGAAACCCAGTACTTC
TRBJ1-3 | TRBV19 | few | TRBD1 | CASSMRGQGSIYF | TGTGCCAGTAGTATGCGAGGACAGGGGAGCATATATTTT
TRBJ2-7 | TRBV29-1 | - | TRBD1 | CSVFTGGSEQYF | TGCAGCGTATTCACAGGGGGCAGTGAGCAGTACTTC
TRBJ1-1 | TRBV29-1 | - | - | CSVAQGITEAFF | TGCAGCGTTGCCCAGGGAATCACTGAAGCTTTCTTT
TRBJ1-3 | TRBV6-6 | - | - | CASSSFRNTIYF | TGTGCCAGCAGTTCGTTTCGGAACACCATATATTTT
TRBJ1-1 | TRBV7-6 | once | TRBD1 | CASSWDRGNTEAFF | TGTGCCAGCAGCTGGGACAGGGGCAACACTGAAGCTTTCTTT
TRBJ2-5 | TRBV6-2/TRBV6-3 | - | TRBD1 | CASSFAGTVDRETQYF | TGTGCCAGCAGTTTTGCCGGGACAGTAGACCGGGAGACCCAGTACTTC
TRBJ2-2 | TRBV5-1 | - | - | CASSLIGGQGSGELFF | TGCGCCAGCAGCTTGATCGGCGGTCAGGGATCCGGGGAGCTGTTTTTT
TRBJ1-1 | TRBV7-9 | - | TRBD1 | CASSLDPGQGVAEAFF | TGTGCCAGCAGCTTAGACCCGGGACAGGGTGTCGCTGAAGCTTTCTTT
TRBJ2-5 | TRBV9 | - | - | CASSVALGGGETQYF | TGTGCCAGCAGCGTAGCTCTTGGAGGCGGGGAGACCCAGTACTTC
TRBJ1-2 | TRBV6-5 | - | - | CASSYVQGGVYGYTF | TGTGCCAGCAGTTACGTGCAGGGCGGAGTTTATGGCTACACCTTC
TRBJ2-5 | TRBV9 | once | TRBD2 | CASSVERSGGEETQYF | TGTGCCAGCAGCGTAGAAAGAAGCGGGGGGGAAGAGACCCAGTACTTC
TRBJ1-2 | TRBV12-3/TRBV12-4 | few | TRBD1 | CASSATGHYGYTF | TGTGCCAGCAGTGCGACAGGGCACTATGGCTACACCTTC
TRBJ1-2 | TRBV5-6 | - | - | CASSTEGRRVGGYTF | TGTGCCAGCAGCACGGAGGGGAGGCGGGTGGGTGGCTACACCTTC
TRBJ1-5 | TRBV19 | - | TRBD1 | CASSIGPRQGVTRAASNQPQHF | TGTGCCAGTAGTATAGGACCCCGTCAGGGGGTCACCCGCGCGGCAAGCAATCAGCCCCAGCATTTT
TRBJ1-4 | TRBV9 | - | - | CASSVGHGREKLFF | TGTGCCAGCAGCGTAGGACATGGAAGGGAAAAACTGTTTTTT
TRBJ1-1 | TRBV5-4 | - | TRBD1 | CASSLGTGYGGLEAFF | TGTGCCAGCAGCTTGGGGACAGGGTACGGGGGACTTGAAGCTTTCTTT
TRBJ2-7 | TRBV4-1 | - | - | CASSRTISYEQYF | TGCGCCAGCAGTAGGACAATTTCCTACGAGCAGTACTTC
TRBJ1-2 | TRBV7-8 | - | TRBD1 | CASSLAPTGQVVSSGYTF | TGTGCCAGCAGCTTAGCGCCCACTGGACAGGTCGTATCGTCTGGCTACACCTTC
TRBJ1-4 | TRBV29-1 | few | - | CSVKLDGGPNEKLFF | TGCAGCGTCAAACTGGACGGGGGGCCTAATGAAAAACTGTTTTTT
TRBJ1-1 | TRBV13 | - | - | CASSVAAEAFF | TGTGCCAGCAGCGTTGCGGCTGAAGCTTTCTTT
TRBJ1-6 | TRBV19 | - | TRBD1 | CASRAGQVNSPLHF | TGTGCCAGTAGGGCGGGACAGGTAAATTCACCCCTCCACTTT
TRBJ1-1 | TRBV15 | - | - | CATSSRREHTEAFF | TGTGCCACCAGCTCCCGAAGGGAGCACACTGAAGCTTTCTTT
TRBJ1-6 | TRBV19 | - | TRBD1 | CASEDRGIGSPLHF | TGTGCCAGTGAAGACAGGGGGATTGGTTCACCCCTCCACTTT
TRBJ1-1 | TRBV7-6 | - | - | CASSSSIHPNTEAFF | TGTGCCAGCAGTTCATCCATACACCCTAACACTGAAGCTTTCTTT
TRBJ2-3 | TRBV7-8 | - | - | CASSLQVHTDTQYF | TGTGCCAGCAGCTTACAGGTACACACAGATACGCAGTATTTT